The rows below give T cell receptor beta chains drawn from one sample of a study of blood T cell repertoires in COVID-19. The table came from immunoSEQ multiplex PCR; TCRdb's copy has only in-frame clones and leaves some out. This table has approximately 210,000 clones, 70% to 90% appearing once. Sequencing used peripheral blood. These receptors all come from a man aged 25-45 years who had recovered from COVID-19. The CDR3 runs from the conserved cysteine through the conserved F or W. Fields, in order: clone size, J gene, V gene, CDR3 length, D gene, CDR3 protein, CDR3 DNA. The D gene is left open where the match is weak. Not every row has a clone size; where given, it reads once, few, many or a size class.

clone_size: once
j_call: TRBJ1-5
v_call: TRBV4-2
cdr3_length: 14
d_call: NA
cdr3_aa: CASSQVRGGQPQHF
cdr3_nt: TGTGCCAGCAGCCAAGTGAGGGGGGGTCAGCCCCAGCATTTT

clone_size: NA
j_call: TRBJ1-3
v_call: TRBV30
cdr3_length: 13
d_call: TRBD1
cdr3_aa: CAWRTGSGNTIYF
cdr3_nt: TGTGCCTGGCGGACAGGCTCTGGAAACACCATATATTTT

clone_size: NA
j_call: TRBJ2-1
v_call: TRBV5-1
cdr3_length: 14
d_call: TRBD2
cdr3_aa: CASSLARGGNEQFF
cdr3_nt: TGCGCCAGCAGCTTGGCCCGCGGGGGCAATGAGCAGTTCTTC

clone_size: NA
j_call: TRBJ2-7
v_call: TRBV7-2
cdr3_length: 15
d_call: NA
cdr3_aa: CASSFGGGDYYEQYF
cdr3_nt: TGTGCCAGCAGCTTCGGAGGGGGGGACTACTACGAGCAGTACTTC

clone_size: NA
j_call: TRBJ1-1
v_call: TRBV5-6
cdr3_length: 13
d_call: NA
cdr3_aa: CASLNPRSTEAFF
cdr3_nt: TGTGCCAGCCTAAACCCAAGGAGCACTGAAGCTTTCTTT

clone_size: NA
j_call: TRBJ2-2
v_call: TRBV19
cdr3_length: 14
d_call: TRBD2
cdr3_aa: CASSDRGDTGELFF
cdr3_nt: TGTGCCAGTTCCGACCGGGGGGACACCGGGGAGCTGTTTTTT

clone_size: NA
j_call: TRBJ1-6
v_call: TRBV11-2
cdr3_length: 14
d_call: NA
cdr3_aa: CASSLTSGNSPLHF
cdr3_nt: TGTGCCAGCAGCCTAACCTCAGGGAACTCACCCCTCCACTTT

clone_size: NA
j_call: TRBJ2-1
v_call: TRBV11-3
cdr3_length: 15
d_call: NA
cdr3_aa: CASSPLGAAYNEQFF
cdr3_nt: TGTGCCAGCAGCCCCCTTGGGGCCGCGTACAATGAGCAGTTCTTC

clone_size: NA
j_call: TRBJ1-2
v_call: TRBV19
cdr3_length: 16
d_call: TRBD1
cdr3_aa: CASSPGQGALIRGYTF
cdr3_nt: TGTGCCAGTAGCCCTGGACAGGGCGCCCTTATTCGGGGCTACACCTTC

clone_size: NA
j_call: TRBJ2-7
v_call: TRBV7-9
cdr3_length: 14
d_call: NA
cdr3_aa: CASVGARGWGEQYF
cdr3_nt: TGTGCCAGCGTAGGAGCCAGGGGTTGGGGCGAGCAGTACTTC

clone_size: NA
j_call: TRBJ2-5
v_call: TRBV6-2/TRBV6-3
cdr3_length: 14
d_call: TRBD2
cdr3_aa: CASSGTSGQETQYF
cdr3_nt: TGTGCCAGCAGTGGGACTAGCGGCCAAGAGACCCAGTACTTC

clone_size: NA
j_call: TRBJ2-7
v_call: TRBV10-3
cdr3_length: 17
d_call: NA
cdr3_aa: CAISPSTALGPSYEQYF
cdr3_nt: TGTGCCATCAGCCCTAGCACGGCCTTAGGACCCTCCTACGAGCAGTACTTC

clone_size: NA
j_call: TRBJ2-7
v_call: TRBV5-1
cdr3_length: 14
d_call: TRBD1
cdr3_aa: CASSFSRGPWEQYF
cdr3_nt: TGCGCCAGCAGCTTTTCCAGGGGGCCTTGGGAGCAGTACTTC

clone_size: NA
j_call: TRBJ2-7
v_call: TRBV24-1
cdr3_length: 15
d_call: TRBD1
cdr3_aa: CATSDSGQGSWEQYF
cdr3_nt: TGTGCCACCAGTGATTCGGGACAGGGTAGTTGGGAGCAGTACTTC

clone_size: NA
j_call: TRBJ2-7
v_call: TRBV5-1
cdr3_length: 14
d_call: NA
cdr3_aa: CASSFLAGWYEQYF
cdr3_nt: TGCGCCAGCAGCTTTTTGGCAGGTTGGTACGAGCAGTACTTC

clone_size: NA
j_call: TRBJ2-3
v_call: TRBV10-3
cdr3_length: 17
d_call: TRBD1
cdr3_aa: CAISESAAGGTTDTQYF
cdr3_nt: TGTGCCATCAGTGAGTCGGCTGCAGGGGGAACCACAGATACGCAGTATTTT

clone_size: NA
j_call: TRBJ2-2
v_call: TRBV7-2
cdr3_length: 14
d_call: NA
cdr3_aa: CASSLVPNTGELFF
cdr3_nt: TGTGCCAGCAGCTTAGTCCCAAACACCGGGGAGCTGTTTTTT

clone_size: many
j_call: TRBJ1-6
v_call: TRBV4-3
cdr3_length: 15
d_call: NA
cdr3_aa: CASSQDRGNNSPLHF
cdr3_nt: TGCGCCAGCAGCCAAGACAGGGGTAACAATTCACCCCTCCACTTT

clone_size: NA
j_call: TRBJ1-6
v_call: TRBV4-3
cdr3_length: 14
d_call: TRBD1
cdr3_aa: CASSPDREESPLHF
cdr3_nt: TGCGCCAGCAGCCCCGACAGGGAGGAATCACCCCTCCACTTT

clone_size: NA
j_call: TRBJ2-4
v_call: TRBV6-6
cdr3_length: 16
d_call: NA
cdr3_aa: CASETLTSDPSNIQYF
cdr3_nt: TGTGCCAGCGAAACGTTAACGAGCGATCCTTCAAACATTCAGTACTTC

clone_size: NA
j_call: TRBJ2-5
v_call: TRBV19
cdr3_length: 19
d_call: TRBD2
cdr3_aa: CASTRRGTTVRGFQETQYF
cdr3_nt: TGTGCCAGTACCAGGCGGGGGACCACAGTTCGCGGGTTCCAAGAGACCCAGTACTTC

clone_size: NA
j_call: TRBJ2-7
v_call: TRBV29-1
cdr3_length: 12
d_call: TRBD1
cdr3_aa: CSALTGVKEQYF
cdr3_nt: TGCAGCGCCCTGACAGGGGTAAAGGAGCAGTACTTC

clone_size: NA
j_call: TRBJ1-1
v_call: TRBV30
cdr3_length: 13
d_call: NA
cdr3_aa: CAWGGTLNTEAFF
cdr3_nt: TGTGCCTGGGGGGGGACTCTGAACACTGAAGCTTTCTTT

clone_size: NA
j_call: TRBJ2-1
v_call: TRBV5-1
cdr3_length: 16
d_call: NA
cdr3_aa: CASSLLGGSSYNEQFF
cdr3_nt: TGCGCCAGCAGCTTGCTCGGGGGAAGCTCCTACAATGAGCAGTTCTTC

clone_size: NA
j_call: TRBJ2-3
v_call: TRBV11-3
cdr3_length: 16
d_call: TRBD2
cdr3_aa: CASSFGGGPSPDTQYF
cdr3_nt: TGTGCCAGCAGCTTTGGCGGGGGGCCCTCTCCAGATACGCAGTATTTT

clone_size: once
j_call: TRBJ1-3
v_call: TRBV27
cdr3_length: 12
d_call: NA
cdr3_aa: CAPGFSGNTIYF
cdr3_nt: TGTGCCCCGGGGTTCTCTGGAAACACCATATATTTT

clone_size: NA
j_call: TRBJ1-2
v_call: TRBV5-4
cdr3_length: 13
d_call: TRBD1
cdr3_aa: CASSLSNPGQTNF
cdr3_nt: TGTGCCAGCAGCTTGTCGAACCCGGGACAGACTAACTTC

clone_size: NA
j_call: TRBJ1-2
v_call: TRBV27
cdr3_length: 16
d_call: TRBD1
cdr3_aa: CASSWGTGAFNYGYTF
cdr3_nt: TGTGCCAGCAGTTGGGGGACAGGGGCATTTAACTATGGCTACACCTTC

clone_size: NA
j_call: TRBJ1-1
v_call: TRBV7-2
cdr3_length: 13
d_call: NA
cdr3_aa: CASSLQKNTEAFF
cdr3_nt: TGTGCCAGCAGTCTTCAGAAGAACACTGAAGCTTTCTTT

clone_size: NA
j_call: TRBJ1-2
v_call: TRBV30
cdr3_length: 12
d_call: NA
cdr3_aa: CALSTGIHGYTF
cdr3_nt: TGTGCCCTTTCTACAGGGATTCATGGCTACACCTTC

clone_size: NA
j_call: TRBJ1-5
v_call: TRBV27
cdr3_length: 14
d_call: TRBD1
cdr3_aa: CATSTGISNQPQHF
cdr3_nt: TGTGCCACCTCGACAGGGATAAGCAATCAGCCCCAGCATTTT

clone_size: NA
j_call: TRBJ2-5
v_call: TRBV6-5
cdr3_length: 15
d_call: NA
cdr3_aa: CASTPGVTAEETQYF
cdr3_nt: TGTGCCAGCACCCCGGGGGTAACAGCTGAAGAGACCCAGTACTTC

clone_size: NA
j_call: TRBJ2-1
v_call: TRBV10-3
cdr3_length: 14
d_call: TRBD1
cdr3_aa: CAISEETGGLRQFF
cdr3_nt: TGTGCCATCAGTGAAGAGACAGGGGGCTTACGGCAGTTCTTC

clone_size: NA
j_call: TRBJ2-3
v_call: TRBV7-9
cdr3_length: 16
d_call: TRBD2
cdr3_aa: CASSALRLAGTDTQYF
cdr3_nt: TGTGCCAGCAGCGCTCTCCGGCTAGCGGGGACAGATACGCAGTATTTT

clone_size: NA
j_call: TRBJ1-4
v_call: TRBV2
cdr3_length: 10
d_call: NA
cdr3_aa: CASRLRGLFF
cdr3_nt: TGTGCCAGCCGATTACGGGGTCTGTTTTTT

clone_size: NA
j_call: TRBJ2-2
v_call: TRBV5-6
cdr3_length: 13
d_call: NA
cdr3_aa: CASSLGGAGELFF
cdr3_nt: TGTGCCAGCAGCTTGGGAGGTGCCGGGGAGCTGTTTTTT

clone_size: NA
j_call: TRBJ2-7
v_call: TRBV5-6
cdr3_length: 13
d_call: TRBD1
cdr3_aa: CASTYRGSYEQYF
cdr3_nt: TGTGCCAGCACCTACAGGGGGTCCTACGAGCAGTACTTC

clone_size: NA
j_call: TRBJ2-7
v_call: TRBV2
cdr3_length: 11
d_call: NA
cdr3_aa: CASSERSEQYF
cdr3_nt: TGTGCCAGCAGTGAAAGGAGCGAGCAGTACTTC

clone_size: NA
j_call: TRBJ2-5
v_call: TRBV6-5
cdr3_length: 13
d_call: NA
cdr3_aa: CASSQGLAETQYF
cdr3_nt: TGTGCCAGCAGCCAAGGACTCGCAGAGACCCAGTACTTC

clone_size: NA
j_call: TRBJ1-3
v_call: TRBV3-1/TRBV3-2
cdr3_length: 17
d_call: TRBD1
cdr3_aa: CASSSRDRVLSGNTIYF
cdr3_nt: TGTGCCAGCAGCAGCCGGGACAGGGTCCTCTCTGGAAACACCATATATTTT

clone_size: few
j_call: TRBJ2-7
v_call: TRBV6-1
cdr3_length: 12
d_call: NA
cdr3_aa: CASSPPGGEQYF
cdr3_nt: TGTGCCAGCAGCCCCCCCGGGGGCGAGCAGTACTTC

clone_size: NA
j_call: TRBJ2-1
v_call: TRBV19
cdr3_length: 14
d_call: NA
cdr3_aa: CASTKGAGYNEQFF
cdr3_nt: TGTGCCAGTACCAAAGGGGCAGGGTACAATGAGCAGTTCTTC

clone_size: NA
j_call: TRBJ1-6
v_call: TRBV7-9
cdr3_length: 14
d_call: TRBD1
cdr3_aa: CASSSTGESSPLHF
cdr3_nt: TGTGCCAGCAGCTCGACAGGGGAAAGTTCACCCCTCCACTTT

clone_size: NA
j_call: TRBJ1-1
v_call: TRBV29-1
cdr3_length: 12
d_call: TRBD1
cdr3_aa: CSGGQGDAEAFF
cdr3_nt: TGCAGCGGGGGACAGGGGGACGCTGAAGCTTTCTTT

clone_size: few
j_call: TRBJ1-2
v_call: TRBV9
cdr3_length: 14
d_call: NA
cdr3_aa: CASSIEGGARGYTF
cdr3_nt: TGTGCCAGCAGCATTGAGGGAGGGGCCAGGGGCTACACCTTC

clone_size: NA
j_call: TRBJ2-1
v_call: TRBV10-2
cdr3_length: 15
d_call: TRBD1
cdr3_aa: CASSPQGDWYNEQFF
cdr3_nt: TGCGCCAGCAGTCCACAGGGGGATTGGTACAATGAGCAGTTCTTC

clone_size: NA
j_call: TRBJ1-3
v_call: TRBV19
cdr3_length: 16
d_call: TRBD1
cdr3_aa: CASSITGQGSGNTIYF
cdr3_nt: TGTGCCAGTAGTATAACCGGACAGGGCTCTGGAAACACCATATATTTT

clone_size: NA
j_call: TRBJ2-7
v_call: TRBV7-9
cdr3_length: 12
d_call: NA
cdr3_aa: CATSREYGEQYF
cdr3_nt: TGTGCCACGTCACGGGAGTATGGCGAGCAGTACTTC

clone_size: NA
j_call: TRBJ2-7
v_call: TRBV7-8
cdr3_length: 15
d_call: NA
cdr3_aa: CASSLELESSYEQYF
cdr3_nt: TGTGCCAGCAGCTTAGAACTAGAGAGCTCCTACGAGCAGTACTTC

clone_size: NA
j_call: TRBJ1-4
v_call: TRBV14
cdr3_length: 15
d_call: NA
cdr3_aa: CASSQSGRFGEKLFF
cdr3_nt: TGTGCCAGCAGCCAATCGGGGAGATTCGGTGAAAAACTGTTTTTT

clone_size: few
j_call: TRBJ1-4
v_call: TRBV10-2
cdr3_length: 14
d_call: NA
cdr3_aa: CASTSGATNEKLFF
cdr3_nt: TGCGCCAGCACGTCCGGAGCAACTAATGAAAAACTGTTTTTT

clone_size: NA
j_call: TRBJ2-1
v_call: TRBV11-2
cdr3_length: 12
d_call: NA
cdr3_aa: CASSLEGAEQFF
cdr3_nt: TGTGCCAGCAGCTTAGAAGGGGCTGAGCAGTTCTTC

clone_size: NA
j_call: TRBJ2-7
v_call: TRBV7-2
cdr3_length: 16
d_call: NA
cdr3_aa: CASSLVAAGPAYEQYF
cdr3_nt: TGTGCCAGCAGCTTAGTGGCGGCAGGGCCCGCCTACGAGCAGTACTTC

clone_size: NA
j_call: TRBJ1-3
v_call: TRBV6-5
cdr3_length: 13
d_call: NA
cdr3_aa: CASSWGGMSTIYF
cdr3_nt: TGTGCCAGCAGTTGGGGGGGAATGAGCACCATATATTTT

clone_size: NA
j_call: TRBJ2-2
v_call: TRBV7-8
cdr3_length: 13
d_call: NA
cdr3_aa: CASSVRVAGELFF
cdr3_nt: TGTGCCAGCAGCGTTCGGGTGGCCGGGGAGCTGTTTTTT

clone_size: NA
j_call: TRBJ2-3
v_call: TRBV6-2/TRBV6-3
cdr3_length: 16
d_call: TRBD2
cdr3_aa: CASSLLAGGQGDTQYF
cdr3_nt: TGTGCCAGCAGTCTACTAGCGGGGGGGCAGGGAGATACGCAGTATTTT

clone_size: NA
j_call: TRBJ1-1
v_call: TRBV4-1
cdr3_length: 16
d_call: TRBD1
cdr3_aa: CASSQARTGEYTEAFF
cdr3_nt: TGCGCCAGCAGCCAAGCTCGCACAGGGGAGTACACTGAAGCTTTCTTT

clone_size: NA
j_call: TRBJ2-6
v_call: TRBV15
cdr3_length: 19
d_call: TRBD1
cdr3_aa: CATSRSPGQSFSGANVLTF
cdr3_nt: TGTGCCACCAGCAGGTCACCGGGACAGAGTTTCTCTGGGGCCAACGTCCTGACTTTC

clone_size: NA
j_call: TRBJ2-5
v_call: TRBV19
cdr3_length: 14
d_call: TRBD1
cdr3_aa: CASDRGVYQETQYF
cdr3_nt: TGTGCCAGTGACAGGGGAGTCTACCAAGAGACCCAGTACTTC